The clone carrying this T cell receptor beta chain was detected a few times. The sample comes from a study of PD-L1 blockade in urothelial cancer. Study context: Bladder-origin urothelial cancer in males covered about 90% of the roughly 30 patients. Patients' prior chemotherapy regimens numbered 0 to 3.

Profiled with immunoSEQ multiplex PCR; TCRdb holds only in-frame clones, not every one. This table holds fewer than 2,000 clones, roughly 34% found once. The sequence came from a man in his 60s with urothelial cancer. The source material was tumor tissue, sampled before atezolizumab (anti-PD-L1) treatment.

This chain's CDR3 is CASSHRSGRGTQYF. The CDR3 nucleotides read TGCGCCAGCAGCCACCGATCTGGCCGAGGGACCCAGTACTTC. V usage is TRBV23-1 and J usage is TRBJ2-5; D ambiguous. TRBV23-1 is recorded as an ORF, its role being uncertain. The CDR3 consists of 14 residues. Trimming removed 6 bases from V and 7 bases from J, with 18 bases in between.